The following is a T cell receptor beta chain sequence with its context. Antigen unknown. These data originate in a study of radiation and T cells in renal cell carcinoma. Looking at the study overall: Nephrectomy followed 15 Gy stereotactic body radiation by 4 weeks.

After removal of 4 bases from V and 7 bases from J, the junction contained 10 bases not matched to a gene. The CDR3 extends over 15 amino acids. The germline V gene has CDR1 SGHAT and CDR2 FQNNGV. Data came from immunoSEQ multiplex PCR; TCRdb stores just in-frame clones and leaves some out. The data show 50,000 to 75,000 clones, 65% to 80% seen once. Time point here: baseline pretreatment blood. Treatment here: 15 Gy SBRT to primary tumor, nephrectomy 4 weeks later. Study-level findings and limits: Without pretreatment biopsies, baseline tumor clonotype presence was undetermined. Top tumor clonotypes rose in blood 2 weeks post-radiation, then contracted.

The clonotype comes from a man aged 55 to 69 with renal cell carcinoma. Sequenced here: blood, sampled from a patient whose treatment included radiotherapy and nephrectomy. The rearrangement links TRBV11-2 to TRBJ1-1, with 9 bases that match TRBD1. The chain's CDR3 is CASSWRSGTGLEAFF. CDR3 sequence (DNA): TGTGCCAGCAGCTGGCGCTCCGGGACAGGGCTTGAAGCTTTCTTT.